This T cell receptor (beta chain) was obtained from a study of T cell responses to AZD1222 COVID-19 vaccine. Study results and caveats: Donors, mostly white British, included more females; clonal diversity was possibly underestimated. Seropositivity was recorded at baseline in only a handful of AZD1222 recipients. Only after the peak T cell response were repertoires sampled.

The V end lost 5 bases, the J end lost 4 bases, and 11 bases lay between the germline ends. The V gene's germline CDR1 is SGHTA and CDR2 FQGTGA. The CDR3 runs 13 residues. With respect to this clone: What it binds is not known.

TCRdb's copy holds only in-frame clones and misses some; the assay was immunoSEQ multiplex PCR. In the table there are roughly 140,000 clones, about 93% of which are singletons. This specimen consisted of peripheral blood, obtained on day 0 of MenACWY control vaccination. The clonotype comes from an adult in good health. This rearrangement joins TRBV7-3 to TRBJ2-5; D remains unclear. The CDR3 is CASSQTLGETQYF. In DNA, the CDR3 is TGTGCCAGCAGCCAGACCTTGGGAGAGACCCAGTACTTC.